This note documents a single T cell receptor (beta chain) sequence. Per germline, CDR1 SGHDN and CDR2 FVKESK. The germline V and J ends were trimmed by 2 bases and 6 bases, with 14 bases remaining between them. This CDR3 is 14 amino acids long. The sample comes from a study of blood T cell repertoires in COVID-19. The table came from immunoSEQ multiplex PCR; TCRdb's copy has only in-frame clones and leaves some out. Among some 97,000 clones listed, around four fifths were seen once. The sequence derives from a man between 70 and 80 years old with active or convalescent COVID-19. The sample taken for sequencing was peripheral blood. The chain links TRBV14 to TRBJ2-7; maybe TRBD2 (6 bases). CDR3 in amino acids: CASSQWVGTREQYF. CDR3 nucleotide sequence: TGTGCCAGCAGCCAATGGGTAGGGACTCGCGAGCAGTACTTC.